This TCR beta chain was sequenced in a study of cytomegalovirus exposure and HLA in healthy donors. This clone was picked up one time. The V gene end was trimmed by 3 bases and the J gene end by 5 bases; junction bases not matched to a gene: 10. The CDR3 has 18 amino acids. Germline loops: CDR1 SEHNR, CDR2 FQNEAQ (reference sequence). Use of 60 Vbeta and 13 Jbeta primers characterized the PCR. The method was immunoSEQ multiplex PCR; TCRdb's version includes in-frame clones alone and lacks a portion of them. The top ten hold 3% to 4% of the sample, which has some 190,000 clones, roughly four fifths seen once.

This TCR was recovered from a woman aged 25 to 39 in good health and CMV-seropositive. Sequencing was done on a sample of PBMCs. This chain connects TRBV7-9 to TRBJ2-1; 13 bases align to TRBD2. The CDR3 sequence: CASSFLGFGLAGDNEQFF. CDR3 nucleotide sequence: TGTGCCAGCAGCTTTTTAGGCTTTGGACTAGCGGGAGACAATGAGCAGTTCTTC.